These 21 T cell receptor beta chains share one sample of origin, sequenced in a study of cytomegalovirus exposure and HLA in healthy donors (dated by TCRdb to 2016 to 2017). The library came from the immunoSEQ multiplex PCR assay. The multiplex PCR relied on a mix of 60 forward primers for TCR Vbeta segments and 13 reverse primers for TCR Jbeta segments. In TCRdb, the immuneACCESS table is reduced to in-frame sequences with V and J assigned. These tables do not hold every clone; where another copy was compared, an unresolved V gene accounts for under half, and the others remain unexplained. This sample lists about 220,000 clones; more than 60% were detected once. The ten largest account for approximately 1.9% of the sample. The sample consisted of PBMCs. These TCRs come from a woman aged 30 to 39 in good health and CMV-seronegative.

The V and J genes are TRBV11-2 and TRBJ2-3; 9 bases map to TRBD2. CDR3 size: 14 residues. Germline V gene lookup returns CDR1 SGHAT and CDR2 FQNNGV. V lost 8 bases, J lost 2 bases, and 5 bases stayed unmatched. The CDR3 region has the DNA TGTGCCAGCTTAGCGGGAGACATCACAGATACGCAGTATTTT. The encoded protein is CASLAGDITDTQYF.

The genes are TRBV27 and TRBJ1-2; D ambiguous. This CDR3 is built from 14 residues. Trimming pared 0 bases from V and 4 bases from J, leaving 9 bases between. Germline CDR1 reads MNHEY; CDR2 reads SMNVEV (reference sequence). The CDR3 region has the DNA TGTGCCAGCAGTTTATCTGCAGGAAGCTATGGCTACACCTTC. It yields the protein CASSLSAGSYGYTF.

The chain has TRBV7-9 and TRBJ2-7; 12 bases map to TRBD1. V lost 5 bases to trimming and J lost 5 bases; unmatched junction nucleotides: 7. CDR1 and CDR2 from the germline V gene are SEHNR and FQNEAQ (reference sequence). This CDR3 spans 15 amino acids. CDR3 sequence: CASSQTGTGGNEQYF. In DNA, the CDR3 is TGTGCCAGCAGCCAGACCGGGACAGGGGGCAACGAGCAGTACTTC.

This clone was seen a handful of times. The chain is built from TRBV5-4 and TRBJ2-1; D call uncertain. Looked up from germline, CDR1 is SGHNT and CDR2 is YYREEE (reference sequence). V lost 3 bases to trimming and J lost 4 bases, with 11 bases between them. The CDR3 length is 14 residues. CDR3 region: CASSSMTNYNEQFF. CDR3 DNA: TGTGCCAGCAGCTCCATGACAAATTACAATGAGCAGTTCTTC.

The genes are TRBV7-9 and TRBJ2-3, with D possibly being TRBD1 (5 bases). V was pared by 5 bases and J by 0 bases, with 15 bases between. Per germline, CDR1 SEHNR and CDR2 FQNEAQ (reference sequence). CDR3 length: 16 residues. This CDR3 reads CASSQEGADSTDTQYF. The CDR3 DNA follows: TGTGCCAGCAGCCAAGAAGGGGCAGATAGCACAGATACGCAGTATTTT.

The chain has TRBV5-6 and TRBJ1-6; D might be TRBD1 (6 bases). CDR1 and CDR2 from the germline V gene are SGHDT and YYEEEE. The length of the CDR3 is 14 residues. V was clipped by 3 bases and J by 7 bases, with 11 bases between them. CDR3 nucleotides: TGTGCCAGCAGCTCATCGGACAGAAATTCACCCCTCCACTTT. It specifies CASSSSDRNSPLHF.

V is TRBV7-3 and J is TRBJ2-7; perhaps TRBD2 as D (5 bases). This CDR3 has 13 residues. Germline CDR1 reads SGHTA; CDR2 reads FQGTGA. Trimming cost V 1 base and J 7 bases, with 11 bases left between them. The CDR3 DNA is TGTGCCAGCAGCTTAAACGCCCGAGGGGAGCAGTACTTC. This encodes CASSLNARGEQYF.

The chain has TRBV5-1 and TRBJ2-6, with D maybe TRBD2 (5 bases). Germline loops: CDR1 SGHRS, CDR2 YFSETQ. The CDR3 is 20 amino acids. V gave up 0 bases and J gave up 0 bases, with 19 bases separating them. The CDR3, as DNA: TGCGCCAGCAGCTTGGAGGGCGGGCCGGGCAAAAACTCTGGGGCCAACGTCCTGACTTTC. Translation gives CASSLEGGPGKNSGANVLTF.

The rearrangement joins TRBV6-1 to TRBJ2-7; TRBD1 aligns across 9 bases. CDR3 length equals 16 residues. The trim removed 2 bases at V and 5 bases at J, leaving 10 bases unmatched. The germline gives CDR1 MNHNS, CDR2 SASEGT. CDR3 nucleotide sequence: TGTGCCAGCAGTGAAAATTTCGGGACAGGGACGGACGAGCAGTACTTC. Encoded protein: CASSENFGTGTDEQYF.

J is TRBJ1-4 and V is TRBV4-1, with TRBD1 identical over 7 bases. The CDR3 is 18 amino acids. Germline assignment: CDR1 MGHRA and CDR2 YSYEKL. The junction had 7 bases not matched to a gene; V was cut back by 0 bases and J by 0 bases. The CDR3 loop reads CASSQDRTGTATNEKLFF. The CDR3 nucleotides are TGCGCCAGCAGCCAAGATCGGACAGGTACAGCAACTAATGAAAAACTGTTTTTT.

The CDR3 nucleotides read TGTGCCAGCAGCTTAAGGCGGGAATCCGGGGAGCTGTTTTTT. It encodes CASSLRRESGELFF. The rearrangement uses TRBV7-3 and TRBJ2-2, with D possibly being TRBD2 (6 bases). The CDR3 is 14 amino acids. Germline CDR1 reads SGHTA; CDR2 reads FQGTGA. Trimming stripped 1 base from V and 6 bases from J, with 9 bases between.

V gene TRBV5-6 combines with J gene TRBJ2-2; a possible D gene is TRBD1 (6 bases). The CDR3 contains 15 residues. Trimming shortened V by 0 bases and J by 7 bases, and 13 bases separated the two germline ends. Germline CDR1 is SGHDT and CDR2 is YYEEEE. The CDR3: CASSLAGRGSGELFF. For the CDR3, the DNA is TGTGCCAGCAGCTTGGCCGGTAGGGGGAGCGGGGAGCTGTTTTTT.

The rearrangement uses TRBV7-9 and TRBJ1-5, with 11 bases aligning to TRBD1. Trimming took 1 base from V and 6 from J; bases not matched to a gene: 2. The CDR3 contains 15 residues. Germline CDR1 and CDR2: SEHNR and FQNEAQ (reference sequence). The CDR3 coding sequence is TGTGCCAGCAGCTTAGGGGACAGGGGGAGTCAGCCCCAGCATTTT. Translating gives CASSLGDRGSQPQHF.

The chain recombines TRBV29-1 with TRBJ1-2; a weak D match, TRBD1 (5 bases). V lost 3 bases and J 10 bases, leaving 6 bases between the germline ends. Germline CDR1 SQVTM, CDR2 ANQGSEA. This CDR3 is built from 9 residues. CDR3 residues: CSVDGHYTF. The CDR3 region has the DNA TGCAGCGTTGATGGACACTACACCTTC.

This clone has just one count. The CDR3 loop is CASSESGTGERKLFF. The CDR3 DNA follows: TGTGCCAGCAGTGAATCCGGGACAGGGGAGAGAAAACTGTTTTTT. The rearrangement links TRBV25-1 to TRBJ1-4, with 10 bases identical to TRBD1. Germline V gives CDR1 MGHDK, CDR2 SYGVNS. V trimming: 1 base; J trimming: 10 bases; junction bases outside the gene matches: 6. The CDR3 consists of 15 residues. Filled out from reference TRBV25-1 and TRBJ1-4, the complete variable domain reads EADIYQTPRYLVIGTGKKITLECSQTMGHDKMYWYQQDPGMELHLIHYSYGVNSTEKGDLSSESTVSRIRTEHFPLTLESARPSHTSQYLCASSESGTGERKLFFGSGTQLSVL.

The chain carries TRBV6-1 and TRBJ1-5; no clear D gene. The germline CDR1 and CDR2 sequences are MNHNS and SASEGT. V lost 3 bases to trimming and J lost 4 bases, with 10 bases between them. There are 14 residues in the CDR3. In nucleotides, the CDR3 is TGTGCCAGCAGTGAGTTGCAGTTGAATCAGCCCCAGCATTTT. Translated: CASSELQLNQPQHF.

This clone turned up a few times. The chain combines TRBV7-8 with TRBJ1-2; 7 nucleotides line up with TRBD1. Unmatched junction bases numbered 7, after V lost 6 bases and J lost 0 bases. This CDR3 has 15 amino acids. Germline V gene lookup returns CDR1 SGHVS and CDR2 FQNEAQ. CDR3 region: CASSRDRFANYGYTF. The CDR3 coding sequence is TGTGCCAGCAGTAGGGACAGATTTGCTAACTATGGCTACACCTTC.

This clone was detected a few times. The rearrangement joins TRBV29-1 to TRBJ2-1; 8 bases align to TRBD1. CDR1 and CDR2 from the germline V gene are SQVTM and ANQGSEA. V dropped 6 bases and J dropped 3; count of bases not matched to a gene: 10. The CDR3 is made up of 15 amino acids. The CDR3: CSVSGRDRIYNEQFF. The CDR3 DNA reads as TGCAGCGTCTCCGGTCGGGACAGGATCTACAATGAGCAGTTCTTC.

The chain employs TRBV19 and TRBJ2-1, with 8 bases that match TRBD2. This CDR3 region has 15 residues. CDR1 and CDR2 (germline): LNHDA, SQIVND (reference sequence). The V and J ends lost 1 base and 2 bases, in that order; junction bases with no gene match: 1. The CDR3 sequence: CASSIGTSPYNEQFF. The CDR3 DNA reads TGTGCCAGTAGTATAGGGACTAGCCCCTACAATGAGCAGTTCTTC.

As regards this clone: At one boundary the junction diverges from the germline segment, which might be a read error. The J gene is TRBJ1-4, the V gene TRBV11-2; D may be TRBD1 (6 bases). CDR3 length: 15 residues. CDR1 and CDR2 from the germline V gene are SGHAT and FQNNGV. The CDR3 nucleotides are TGTGCCAGCAGCCTAGAGGGCAGGGGCGATGAAAAACTGTTTTTT. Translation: CASSLEGRGDEKLFF.

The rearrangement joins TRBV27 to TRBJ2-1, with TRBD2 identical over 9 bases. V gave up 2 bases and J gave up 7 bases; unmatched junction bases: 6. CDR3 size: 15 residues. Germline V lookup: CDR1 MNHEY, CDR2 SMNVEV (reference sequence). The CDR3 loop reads CASSLRREGRNEQFF. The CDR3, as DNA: TGTGCCAGCAGTTTAAGGCGGGAGGGCCGGAATGAGCAGTTCTTC.